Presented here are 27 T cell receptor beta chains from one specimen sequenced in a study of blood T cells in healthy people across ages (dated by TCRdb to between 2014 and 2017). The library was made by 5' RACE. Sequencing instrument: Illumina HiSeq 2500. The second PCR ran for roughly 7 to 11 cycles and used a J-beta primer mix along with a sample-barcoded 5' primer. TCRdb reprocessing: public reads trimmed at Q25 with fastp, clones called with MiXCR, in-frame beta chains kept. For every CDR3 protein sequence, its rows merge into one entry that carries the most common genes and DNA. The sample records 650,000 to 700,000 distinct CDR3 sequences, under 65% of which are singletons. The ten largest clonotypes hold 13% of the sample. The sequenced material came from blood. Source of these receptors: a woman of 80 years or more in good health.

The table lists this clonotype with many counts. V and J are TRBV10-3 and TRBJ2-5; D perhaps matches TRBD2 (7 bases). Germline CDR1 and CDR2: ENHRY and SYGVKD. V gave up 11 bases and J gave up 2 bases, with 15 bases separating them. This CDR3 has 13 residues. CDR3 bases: TGTGCCCACTCGGGGGGCGTTCAAGAGACCCAGTACTTC. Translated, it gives CAHSGGVQETQYF.

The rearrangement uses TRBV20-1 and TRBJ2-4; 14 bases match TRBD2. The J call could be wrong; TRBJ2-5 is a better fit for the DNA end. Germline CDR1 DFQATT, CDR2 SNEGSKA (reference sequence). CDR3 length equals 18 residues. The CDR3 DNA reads TGCAGTGCTACCGCCGCCCGGACTAGCGGGGGGTCTGAAGAGACCCAGTACTTC. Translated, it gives CSATAARTSGGSEETQYF.

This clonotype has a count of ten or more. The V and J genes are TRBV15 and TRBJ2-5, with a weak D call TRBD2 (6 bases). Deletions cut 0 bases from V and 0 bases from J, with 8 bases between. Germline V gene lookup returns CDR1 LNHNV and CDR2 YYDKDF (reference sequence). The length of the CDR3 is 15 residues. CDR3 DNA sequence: TGTGCCACCAGCAGAGATTCTAGCGACCAAGAGACCCAGTACTTC. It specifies CATSRDSSDQETQYF.

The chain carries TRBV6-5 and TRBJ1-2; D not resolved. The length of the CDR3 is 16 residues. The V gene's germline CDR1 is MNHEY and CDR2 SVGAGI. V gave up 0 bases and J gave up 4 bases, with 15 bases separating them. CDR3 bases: TGTGCCAGCAGTTACTCGCACACCGAGGTTGTCTATGGCTACACCTTC. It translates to CASSYSHTEVVYGYTF.

CDR3 in amino acids: CATLAGGSTDTQYF. The CDR3 region has the DNA TGTGCCACCCTAGCGGGGGGGAGCACAGATACGCAGTATTTT. This sequence joins TRBV10-3 and TRBJ2-3; 12 bases map to TRBD2. V lost 10 bases and J lost 0; bases outside the gene matches: 2. Per the germline V gene, CDR1 is ENHRY and CDR2 is SYGVKD. The CDR3 totals 14 residues.

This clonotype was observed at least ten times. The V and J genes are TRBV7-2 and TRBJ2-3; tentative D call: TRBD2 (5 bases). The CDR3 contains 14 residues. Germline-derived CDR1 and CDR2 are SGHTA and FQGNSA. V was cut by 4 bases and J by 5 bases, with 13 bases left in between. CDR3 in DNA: TGTGCCAGCAGCTCTCACGGCAGCGGAGATACGCAGTATTTT. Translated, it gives CASSSHGSGDTQYF.

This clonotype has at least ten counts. CDR3 in amino acids: CSPRTLAETQYF. The CDR3, as DNA: TGCAGCCCTAGGACTTTGGCAGAGACCCAGTACTTC. The genes are TRBV29-1 and TRBJ2-5, with D possibly matching TRBD2 (5 bases). Germline CDR1 reads SQVTM; CDR2 reads ANQGSEA. With 8 bases removed from V and 4 bases from J, the gap between germline ends came to 14 bases. The CDR3 consists of 12 residues.

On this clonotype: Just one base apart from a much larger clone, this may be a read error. For the CDR3, the DNA is TGTGCCGGCAGCCCTACAGGGAAAGATACGCAGTATTTT. This gives the protein CAGSPTGKDTQYF. This chain links TRBV7-6 with TRBJ2-3; the D gene is possibly TRBD1 (6 bases). The germline V gene encodes CDR1 SGHVS and CDR2 FNYEAQ. CDR3 length equals 13 residues.

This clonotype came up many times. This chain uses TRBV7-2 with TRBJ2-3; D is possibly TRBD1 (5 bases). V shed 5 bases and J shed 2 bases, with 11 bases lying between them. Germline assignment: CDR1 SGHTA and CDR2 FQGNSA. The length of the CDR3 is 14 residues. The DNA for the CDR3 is TGTGCCAGCAGCCAGGGAACCTACACAGATACGCAGTATTTT. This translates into CASSQGTYTDTQYF. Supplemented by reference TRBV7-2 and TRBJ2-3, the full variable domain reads GAGVSQSPSNKVTEKGKDVELRCDPISGHTALYWYRQSLGQGLEFLIYFQGNSAPDKSGLPSDRFSAERTGGSVSTLTIQRTQQEDSAVYLCASSQGTYTDTQYFGPGTRLTVL.

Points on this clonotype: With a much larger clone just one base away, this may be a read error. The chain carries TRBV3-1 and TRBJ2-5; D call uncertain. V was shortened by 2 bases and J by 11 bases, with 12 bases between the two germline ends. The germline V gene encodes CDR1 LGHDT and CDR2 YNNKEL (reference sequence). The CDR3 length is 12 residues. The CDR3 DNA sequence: TGTGCCAGCAGCCAAAGACCGAATGAGCAGTACTTC. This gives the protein CASSQRPNEQYF.

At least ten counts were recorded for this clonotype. The CDR3 nucleotides are TGTGCCATCAGTGGGAACCGGGGCCCCATCTATGGCTACACCTTC. Amino acid sequence: CAISGNRGPIYGYTF. This rearrangement joins TRBV10-3 to TRBJ1-2; D perhaps matches TRBD1 (5 bases). Deletions cut 4 bases from V and 4 bases from J, with 16 bases between. The CDR3 spans 15 residues. Germline-derived CDR1 and CDR2 are ENHRY and SYGVKD.

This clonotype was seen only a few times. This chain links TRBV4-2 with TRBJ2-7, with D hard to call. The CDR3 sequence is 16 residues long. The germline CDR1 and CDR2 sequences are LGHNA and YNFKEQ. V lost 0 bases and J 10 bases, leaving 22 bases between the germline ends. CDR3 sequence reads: CASSQDLGLSMRIQYF. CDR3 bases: TGTGCCAGCAGCCAAGATCTAGGCCTTTCTATGCGAATTCAGTACTTC.

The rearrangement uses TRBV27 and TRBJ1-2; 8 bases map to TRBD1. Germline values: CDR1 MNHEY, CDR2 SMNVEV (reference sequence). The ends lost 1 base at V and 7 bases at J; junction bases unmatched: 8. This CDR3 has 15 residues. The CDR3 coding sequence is TGTGCCAGCAGTTTATTTCCCGACAGGGGCGGTGGCTACACCTTC. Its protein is CASSLFPDRGGGYTF.

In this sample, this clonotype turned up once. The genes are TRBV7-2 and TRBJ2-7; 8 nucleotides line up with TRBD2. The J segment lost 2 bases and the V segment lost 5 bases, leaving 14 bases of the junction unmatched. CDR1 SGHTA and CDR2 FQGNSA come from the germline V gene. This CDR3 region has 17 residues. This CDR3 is CASSPQLSSGVPYEQYF. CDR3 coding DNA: TGTGCCAGCAGCCCCCAGTTAAGTAGCGGGGTTCCCTACGAGCAGTACTTC. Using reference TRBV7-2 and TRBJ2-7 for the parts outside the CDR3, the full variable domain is GAGVSQSPSNKVTEKGKDVELRCDPISGHTALYWYRQSLGQGLEFLIYFQGNSAPDKSGLPSDRFSAERTGGSVSTLTIQRTQQEDSAVYLCASSPQLSSGVPYEQYFGPGTRLTVT.

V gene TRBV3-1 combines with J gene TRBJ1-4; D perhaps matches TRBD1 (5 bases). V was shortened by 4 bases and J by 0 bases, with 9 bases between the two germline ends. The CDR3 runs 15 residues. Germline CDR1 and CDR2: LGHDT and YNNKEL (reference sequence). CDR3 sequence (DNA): TGTGCCAGCAGCCCCCGACAGACAACTAATGAAAAACTGTTTTTT. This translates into CASSPRQTTNEKLFF. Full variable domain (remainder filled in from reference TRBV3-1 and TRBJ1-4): DTAVSQTPKYLVTQMGNDKSIKCEQNLGHDTMYWYKQDSKKFLKIMFSYNNKELIINETVPNRFSPKSPDKAHLNLHINSLELGDSAVYFCASSPRQTTNEKLFFGSGTQLSVL.

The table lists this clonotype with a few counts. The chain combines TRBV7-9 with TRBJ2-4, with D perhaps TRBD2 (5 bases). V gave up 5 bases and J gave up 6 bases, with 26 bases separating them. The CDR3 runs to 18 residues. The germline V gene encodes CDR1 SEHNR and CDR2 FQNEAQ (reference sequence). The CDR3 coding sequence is TGTGCCAGCAGCATCGGCCCTCCAATAGCGTCCGGCCCAAACATTCAGTACTTC. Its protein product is CASSIGPPIASGPNIQYF.

CDR3 amino acids: CASSYGRLAGLTDTQYF. CDR3 DNA: TGTGCCAGCAGTTACGGTCGGCTAGCGGGGCTCACAGATACGCAGTATTTT. The chain joins TRBV6-2 or TRBV6-3 to TRBJ2-3, with 9 bases matching TRBD2. The CDR3 covers 17 residues. The germline gives CDR1 MNHEY, CDR2 SVGEGT. V was pared by 2 bases and J by 2 bases, with 8 bases of the junction left unmatched.

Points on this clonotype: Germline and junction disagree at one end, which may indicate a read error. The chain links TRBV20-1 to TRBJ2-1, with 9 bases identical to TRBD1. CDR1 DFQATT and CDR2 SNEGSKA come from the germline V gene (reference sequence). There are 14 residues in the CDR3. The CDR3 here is CSARDRGSCNEQFF. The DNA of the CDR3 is TGCAGTGCCAGAGACAGGGGGTCCTGCAATGAGCAGTTCTTC.

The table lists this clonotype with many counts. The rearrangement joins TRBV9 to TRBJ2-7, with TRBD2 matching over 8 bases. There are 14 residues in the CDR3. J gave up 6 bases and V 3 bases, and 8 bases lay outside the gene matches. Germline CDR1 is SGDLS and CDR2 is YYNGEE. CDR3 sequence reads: CASSAGGQLVEQYF. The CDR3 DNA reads TGTGCCAGCAGCGCGGGGGGGCAATTGGTCGAGCAGTACTTC. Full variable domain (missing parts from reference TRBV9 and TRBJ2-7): DSGVTQTPKHLITATGQRVTLRCSPRSGDLSVYWYQQSLDQGLQFLIQYYNGEERAKGNILERFSAQQFPDLHSELNLSSLELGDSALYFCASSAGGQLVEQYFGPGTRLTVT.

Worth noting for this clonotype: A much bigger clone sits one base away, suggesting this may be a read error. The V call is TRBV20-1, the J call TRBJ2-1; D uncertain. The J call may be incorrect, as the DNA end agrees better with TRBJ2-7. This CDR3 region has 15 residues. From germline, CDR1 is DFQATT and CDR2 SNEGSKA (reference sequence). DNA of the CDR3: TGCAGTGCTAGAGATCCCAGATCATCCTACAATGAGCAGTACTTC. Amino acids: CSARDPRSSYNEQYF.

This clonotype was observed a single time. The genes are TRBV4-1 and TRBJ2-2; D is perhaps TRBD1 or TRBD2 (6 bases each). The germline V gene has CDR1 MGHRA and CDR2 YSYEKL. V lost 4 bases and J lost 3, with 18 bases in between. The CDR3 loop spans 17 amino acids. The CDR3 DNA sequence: TGCGCCAGCAGCCGCCCCATGGGGGGCGCGGACACCGGGGAGCTGTTTTTT. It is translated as CASSRPMGGADTGELFF.

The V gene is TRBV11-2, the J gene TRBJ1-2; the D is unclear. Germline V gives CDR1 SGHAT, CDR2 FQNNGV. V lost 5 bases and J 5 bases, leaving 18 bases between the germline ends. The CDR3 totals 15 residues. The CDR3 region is CASSPMTRRQYGYTF. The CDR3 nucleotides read TGTGCCAGCAGCCCAATGACTAGGAGGCAATATGGCTACACCTTC.

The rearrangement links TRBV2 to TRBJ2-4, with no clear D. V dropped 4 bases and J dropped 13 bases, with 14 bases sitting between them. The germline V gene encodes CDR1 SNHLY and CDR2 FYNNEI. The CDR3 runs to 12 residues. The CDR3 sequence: CASSVWPREQYF. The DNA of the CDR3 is TGTGCCAGCAGTGTGTGGCCTAGGGAACAGTACTTC.

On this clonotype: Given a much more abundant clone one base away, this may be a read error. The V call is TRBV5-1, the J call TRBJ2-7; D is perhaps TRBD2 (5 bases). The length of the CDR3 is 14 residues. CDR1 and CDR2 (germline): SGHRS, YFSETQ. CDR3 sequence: CAGSLEVSVNEQYF. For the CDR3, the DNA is TGCGCCGGCAGCTTGGAGGTTAGTGTGAACGAGCAGTACTTC.

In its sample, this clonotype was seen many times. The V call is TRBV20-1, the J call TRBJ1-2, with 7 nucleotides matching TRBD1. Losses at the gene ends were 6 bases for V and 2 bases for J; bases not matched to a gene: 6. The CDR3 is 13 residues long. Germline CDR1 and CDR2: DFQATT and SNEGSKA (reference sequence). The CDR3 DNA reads TGCAGTGCAACGACACAGGGGAACTATGGCTACACCTTC. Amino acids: CSATTQGNYGYTF.

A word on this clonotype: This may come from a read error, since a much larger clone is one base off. The CDR3 is CASRYASYNEQYF. The CDR3 coding sequence is TGTGCCAGCAGGTATGCCTCCTACAATGAGCAGTACTTC. The chain is built from TRBV6-5 and TRBJ2-5; D unresolved. Germline CDR1 and CDR2: MNHEY and SVGAGI. V was cut by 6 bases and J by 11 bases, with 19 bases left in between. The CDR3 sequence is 13 residues long.

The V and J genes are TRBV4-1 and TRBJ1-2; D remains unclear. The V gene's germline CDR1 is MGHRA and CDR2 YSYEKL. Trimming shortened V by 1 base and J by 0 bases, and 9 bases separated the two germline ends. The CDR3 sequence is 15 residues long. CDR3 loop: CASSQGGSANYGYTF. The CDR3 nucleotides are TGCGCCAGCAGCCAAGGCGGCAGCGCTAACTATGGCTACACCTTC.